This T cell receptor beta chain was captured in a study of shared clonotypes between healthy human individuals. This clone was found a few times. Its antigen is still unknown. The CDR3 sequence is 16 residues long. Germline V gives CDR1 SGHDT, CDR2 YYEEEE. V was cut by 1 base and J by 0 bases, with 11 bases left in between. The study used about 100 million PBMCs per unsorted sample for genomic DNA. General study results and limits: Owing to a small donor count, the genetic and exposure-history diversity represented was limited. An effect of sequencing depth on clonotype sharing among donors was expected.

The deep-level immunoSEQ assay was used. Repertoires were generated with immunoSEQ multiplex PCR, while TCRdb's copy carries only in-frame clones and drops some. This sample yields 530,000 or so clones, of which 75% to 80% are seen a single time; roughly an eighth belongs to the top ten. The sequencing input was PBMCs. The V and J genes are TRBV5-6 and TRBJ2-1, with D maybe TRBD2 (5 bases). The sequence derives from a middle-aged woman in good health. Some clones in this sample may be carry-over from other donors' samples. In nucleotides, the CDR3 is TGTGCCAGCAGCTTGTGGGGAGCCACCTCCTACAATGAGCAGTTCTTC. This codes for CASSLWGATSYNEQFF.